The source of this T cell receptor (beta chain) is a study of blood T cell repertoires in COVID-19. Trimming shortened V by 3 bases and J by 9 bases, and 5 bases separated the two germline ends. There are 11 residues in the CDR3. Method: immunoSEQ multiplex PCR; TCRdb's copy keeps in-frame clones and lacks some. This table has roughly 86,000 clones, about three quarters appearing once. Sequenced: peripheral blood. The clonotype was recovered from a man aged 45-65 years who had recovered from COVID-19. The rearrangement joins TRBV12-3 or TRBV12-4 to TRBJ2-2; no clear D gene. The CDR3 nucleotides read TGTGCCAGCAGTTTGAGCTGGGAGCTGTTTTTT. Translating it yields CASSLSWELFF.